A single sample gave rise to the 29 T cell receptor beta chains below, sequenced in a study of T cells in localized non-small cell lung cancer. This table comes from immunoSEQ multiplex PCR, and its TCRdb copy is limited to in-frame clones, with some not included. The sample has tens of thousands of clones, roughly 90% seen once; the top ten hold about an eighth. The specimen was peripheral blood mononuclear cells, collected before any cancer treatment. The origin of the receptors is a female donor older than 55 with stage II lung adenocarcinoma.

The count of this clone is one. This chain joins TRBV5-4 and TRBJ2-1; TRBD2 aligns across 14 bases. The trim removed 1 base at V and 8 bases at J, leaving 8 bases unmatched. The CDR3 length is 17 residues. Looked up from germline, CDR1 is SGHNT and CDR2 is YYREEE (reference sequence). The CDR3 sequence is CASSLRLAGGQGDEQFF. CDR3 DNA: TGTGCCAGCAGCTTGCGACTAGCGGGGGGGCAGGGGGATGAGCAGTTCTTC.

The chain couples TRBV27 to TRBJ2-1; 10 bases align to TRBD2. The CDR3 contains 14 residues. The trim removed 5 bases at V and 13 bases at J, leaving 11 bases unmatched. Germline V gene sequence: CDR1 MNHEY, CDR2 SMNVEV (reference sequence). CDR3 sequence (DNA): TGTGCCAGCAGTAGCGGACTAGCGGAAACCCCTCAGTTCTTC. This codes for CASSSGLAETPQFF.

This chain joins TRBV30 and TRBJ1-5; 7 nucleotides align to TRBD1. Losses at the gene ends were 3 bases for V and 4 bases for J; bases not matched to a gene: 3. The CDR3 length is 13 residues. Germline V CDR1 and CDR2: GTSNPN, SVGIG (reference sequence). CDR3 protein: CAWRQGPNQPQHF. The CDR3 DNA reads TGTGCCTGGAGACAGGGGCCGAATCAGCCCCAGCATTTT.

This clone was detected only once. The V call is TRBV23-1, the J call TRBJ2-2, with TRBD1 matching 11 bases. TRBV23-1 is designated an ORF whose function remains uncertain. Trimming cost V 8 bases and J 1 base; bases outside gene matches: 15. The CDR3 totals 19 residues. The CDR3 sequence: CASFHTGTGGIKNTGELFF. DNA of the CDR3: TGCGCCAGCTTCCACACCGGGACAGGGGGGATTAAGAACACCGGGGAGCTGTTTTTT.

This chain joins TRBV19 and TRBJ2-1; 10 bases are a match to TRBD1. Germline V gene data show CDR1 as LNHDA and CDR2 as SQIVND (reference sequence). The CDR3 contains 15 residues. J lost 3 bases, V lost 3 bases, and 2 bases had no gene match. This CDR3 reads CASSMDRGGYNEQFF. CDR3 nucleotides: TGTGCCAGTAGTATGGACAGGGGGGGCTACAATGAGCAGTTCTTC.

This clone showed up just once. The chain links TRBV14 to TRBJ2-5; tentative D call: TRBD2 (6 bases). The germline V gene encodes CDR1 SGHDN and CDR2 FVKESK. Between the trimmed V and J ends, which lost 0 bases and 1 base, there was a span of 9 bases. This CDR3 has 15 amino acids. The CDR3 loop is CASSQDPRGQETQYF. As DNA, the CDR3 is TGTGCCAGCAGCCAAGATCCGCGGGGCCAAGAGACCCAGTACTTC.

V and J are TRBV5-6 and TRBJ2-3, with D perhaps matching TRBD1 or TRBD2 (5 bases each). The length of the CDR3 is 14 residues. Trimming stripped 2 bases from V and 4 bases from J, with 11 bases between. Germline V gene lookup returns CDR1 SGHDT and CDR2 YYEEEE. The CDR3: CASSFKQGADTQYF. CDR3 sequence (DNA): TGTGCCAGCAGCTTTAAGCAGGGAGCAGATACGCAGTATTTT.

The gene calls are TRBV30 and TRBJ2-1, with D possibly TRBD2 on 5 matching bases. CDR1 GTSNPN and CDR2 SVGIG come from the germline V gene (reference sequence). The CDR3 sequence is 13 residues long. Trimming removed 2 bases from V and 7 bases from J, with 12 bases in between. DNA for the CDR3: TGTGCCTGGAGTACCCGGGGTAATAATGAGCAGTTCTTC. This codes for CAWSTRGNNEQFF.

The chain joins TRBV30 to TRBJ1-1; possible D gene TRBD1, 6 bases. There are 17 residues in the CDR3. Between the trimmed V and J ends, which lost 0 bases and 0 bases, there was a span of 17 bases. Germline V gene lookup returns CDR1 GTSNPN and CDR2 SVGIG (reference sequence). CDR3 region: CAWSVRGGRGMNTEAFF. CDR3 sequence (DNA): TGTGCCTGGAGTGTACGGGGGGGGCGAGGTATGAACACTGAAGCTTTCTTT.

V is TRBV5-1 and J is TRBJ1-1; 8 nucleotides line up with TRBD1. The CDR3 is 15 residues long. Germline CDR1 and CDR2: SGHRS and YFSETQ. The trim removed 1 base at V and 2 bases at J, leaving 4 bases unmatched. The CDR3 sequence is CASSLSTGGNTEAFF. CDR3 nucleotide sequence: TGCGCCAGCAGCTTGTCCACAGGGGGAAACACTGAAGCTTTCTTT.

The chain carries TRBV5-6 and TRBJ1-4, with D uncertain. Germline assignment: CDR1 SGHDT and CDR2 YYEEEE. V was clipped by 3 bases and J by 3 bases, with 12 bases between them. CDR3 length: 15 residues. The CDR3 reads CASSSGRWANEKLFF. The CDR3 coding sequence is TGTGCCAGCAGCTCTGGGAGGTGGGCTAATGAAAAACTGTTTTTT.

The gene calls are TRBV5-4 and TRBJ2-7; no clear D. In germline, CDR1 is SGHNT, CDR2 YYREEE (reference sequence). Between the trimmed V and J ends, which lost 0 bases and 6 bases, there was a span of 7 bases. The CDR3 has 12 amino acids. DNA for the CDR3: TGTGCCAGCAGCTTGGAGAGAGCCGAGCAGTACTTC. Translated: CASSLERAEQYF.

This clone showed up just a few times. The chain recombines TRBV28 with TRBJ1-2; D call uncertain. The CDR3 runs 11 residues. V dropped 5 bases and J dropped 3 bases, with 4 bases sitting between them. CDR1 is MDHEN and CDR2 is SYDVKM in the germline V gene. The CDR3 loop reads CASSQDYGYTF. The CDR3 region has the DNA TGTGCCAGCAGTCAAGACTATGGCTACACCTTC.

The rearrangement uses TRBV28 and TRBJ1-2; 10 bases line up with TRBD1. The CDR3 is made up of 17 amino acids. The germline CDR1 and CDR2 sequences are MDHEN and SYDVKM. V trimming: 7 bases; J trimming: 7 bases; junction bases outside the gene matches: 18. CDR3 DNA sequence: TGTGCCAGCACCGTACTACGAGGGACAGGGGTCCGCCTTGGCTACACCTTC. Translation: CASTVLRGTGVRLGYTF.

V is TRBV5-4 and J is TRBJ2-2; D call uncertain. CDR3 size: 15 residues. Between the trimmed V and J ends, which lost 6 bases and 2 bases, there was a span of 14 bases. Germline-derived CDR1 and CDR2 are SGHNT and YYREEE (reference sequence). The CDR3 protein is CASTTKRTNTGELFF. The CDR3 bases are TGTGCCAGCACCACTAAGCGAACCAACACCGGGGAGCTGTTTTTT.

This chain links TRBV18 with TRBJ1-2, with D perhaps matching TRBD1 (5 bases). The CDR3 has 12 amino acids. V was trimmed by 6 bases and J by 4 bases, leaving 9 bases between them. Per germline, CDR1 KGHSH and CDR2 LQKENI. The CDR3 region has the DNA TGTGCCAGCTCGACAGACTCCTATGGCTACACCTTC. The encoded protein is CASSTDSYGYTF.

J is TRBJ1-2 and V is TRBV19, with 8 bases aligning to TRBD1. The germline gives CDR1 LNHDA, CDR2 SQIVND (reference sequence). The CDR3 has 14 residues. The V gene end was trimmed by 1 base and the J gene end by 7 bases; junction bases not matched to a gene: 5. This chain's CDR3 is CASSIAQGALGYTF. In DNA form, the CDR3 reads TGTGCCAGTAGTATAGCCCAGGGGGCTCTTGGCTACACCTTC.

The chain combines TRBV6-6 with TRBJ2-3, with unresolved D. Trimming stripped 6 bases from V and 4 bases from J, with 8 bases between. The CDR3 runs to 12 residues. The germline V gene has CDR1 MNHNY and CDR2 SVGAGI (reference sequence). The CDR3 loop reads CASRSRSDTQYF. The CDR3 DNA reads as TGTGCCAGCAGGTCGAGATCAGATACGCAGTATTTT.

The CDR3 loop is CASSVGLAGSSGANVLTF. The CDR3, as DNA: TGTGCCAGCAGCGTGGGACTAGCGGGTAGCTCTGGGGCCAACGTCCTGACTTTC. The chain recombines TRBV7-2 with TRBJ2-6; 12 nucleotides line up with TRBD2. The CDR3 has 18 amino acids. V lost 5 bases, J lost 0 bases, and 5 bases stayed unmatched. CDR1 and CDR2 (germline): SGHTA, FQGNSA. Supplemented by reference TRBV7-2 and TRBJ2-6, the full variable domain reads GAGVSQSPSNKVTEKGKDVELRCDPISGHTALYWYRQSLGQGLEFLIYFQGNSAPDKSGLPSDRFSAERTGGSVSTLTIQRTQQEDSAVYLCASSVGLAGSSGANVLTFGAGSRLTVL.

V and J are TRBV11-2 and TRBJ1-2, with 8 bases aligning to TRBD1. V lost 5 bases, J lost 3 bases, and 2 bases stayed unmatched. Germline V gene sequence: CDR1 SGHAT, CDR2 FQNNGV. This CDR3 comprises 13 residues. The DNA for the CDR3 is TGTGCCAGCAGCCACAGGGGGGACTATGGCTACACCTTC. Translated: CASSHRGDYGYTF.

The genes are TRBV29-1 and TRBJ2-7, with a possible D match to TRBD2 (5 bases). The germline CDR1 and CDR2 sequences are SQVTM and ANQGSEA. The CDR3 runs to 12 residues. V was trimmed by 3 bases and J by 2 bases, leaving 8 bases between them. CDR3 region: CSVDPGTYEQYF. The CDR3 DNA reads as TGCAGCGTTGATCCGGGGACCTACGAGCAGTACTTC.

The chain has TRBV4-3 and TRBJ1-2; D is uncertain. V lost 0 bases and J 4 bases, leaving 12 bases between the germline ends. In germline, CDR1 is LGHNA, CDR2 YSLEER. The CDR3 contains 15 residues. DNA of the CDR3: TGCGCCAGCAGCCAAGAGACAACAGCTGGCTATGGCTACACCTTC. Translation: CASSQETTAGYGYTF.

The CDR3 DNA is TGCGCCAGCAGCCAAGGTACCCATCTCGTATACGAGCAGTACTTC. Protein product: CASSQGTHLVYEQYF. The chain employs TRBV4-1 and TRBJ2-7, with D unresolved. The germline V and J ends were trimmed by 1 base and 4 bases, with 14 bases remaining between them. CDR3 size: 15 residues. CDR1 is MGHRA, CDR2 YSYEKL, per germline.

In this sample, this clone turned up once. The genes are TRBV4-3 and TRBJ1-5; D is undetermined. The CDR3 is 15 residues long. The V end was cut by 4 bases, the J end by 2 bases, with 12 bases between. The germline gives CDR1 LGHNA, CDR2 YSLEER. For the CDR3, the DNA is TGCGCCAGCAGCCCTTCCGGGTATGGCAATCAGCCCCAGCATTTT. It codes for CASSPSGYGNQPQHF.

The rearrangement uses TRBV7-2 and TRBJ1-6, with 9 positions matching TRBD1. V was pared by 7 bases and J by 4 bases, with 11 bases of the junction left unmatched. Per the germline V gene, CDR1 is SGHTA and CDR2 is FQGNSA. This CDR3 is 17 amino acids long. The CDR3 sequence: CASNLLKTGGYNSPLHF. The CDR3 DNA reads as TGTGCCAGCAACCTACTAAAGACAGGGGGGTATAATTCACCCCTCCACTTT.

This chain joins TRBV7-2 and TRBJ2-3, with a tentative D call TRBD2 (5 bases). The CDR3 covers 15 residues. V was pared by 5 bases and J by 4 bases, with 16 bases between. Germline loops: CDR1 SGHTA, CDR2 FQGNSA. The CDR3 nucleotides are TGTGCCAGCAGCCCGCAAGCAGCGGACGCAGATACGCAGTATTTT. Translated, it gives CASSPQAADADTQYF.

This chain uses TRBV6-5 with TRBJ2-5; D gene unclear. The CDR3 loop spans 14 amino acids. The germline V gene encodes CDR1 MNHEY and CDR2 SVGAGI. Trimming left V 6 bases short and J 4 bases short, with 15 bases between. CDR3 DNA: TGTGCCAGCAGCCAACGGGCCGCCGGAGAGACCCAGTACTTC. Translation gives CASSQRAAGETQYF.

The genes are TRBV5-1 and TRBJ2-5; TRBD2 agrees at 9 bases. Germline CDR1 is SGHRS and CDR2 is YFSETQ. J was trimmed by 5 bases and V by 4 bases; bases with no gene match: 12. CDR3 size: 16 residues. CDR3 in amino acids: CASSLSGVAGVETQYF. In nucleotides, the CDR3 is TGCGCCAGCAGCCTCAGTGGGGTAGCGGGAGTGGAGACCCAGTACTTC.

V usage is TRBV11-1 and J usage is TRBJ1-2; D is unresolved. This CDR3 comprises 12 residues. The V end was cut by 10 bases, the J end by 4 bases, with 13 bases between. From germline, CDR1 is SGHAT and CDR2 FQDESV (reference sequence). Written as DNA, the CDR3 is TGTGCCACCCGCGGGGATATCTATGGCTACACCTTC. It is translated as CATRGDIYGYTF.